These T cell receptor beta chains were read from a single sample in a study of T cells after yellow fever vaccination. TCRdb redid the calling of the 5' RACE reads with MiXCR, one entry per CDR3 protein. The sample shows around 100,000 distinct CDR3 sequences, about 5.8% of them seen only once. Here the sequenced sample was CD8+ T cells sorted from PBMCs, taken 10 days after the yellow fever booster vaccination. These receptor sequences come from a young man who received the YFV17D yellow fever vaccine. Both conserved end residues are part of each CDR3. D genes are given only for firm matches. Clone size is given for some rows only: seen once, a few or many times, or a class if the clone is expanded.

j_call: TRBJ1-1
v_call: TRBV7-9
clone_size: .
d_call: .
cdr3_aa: CASSLRGIESEAFF
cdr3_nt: TGTGCCAGCAGCTTACGGGGAATCGAATCTGAAGCTTTCTTT

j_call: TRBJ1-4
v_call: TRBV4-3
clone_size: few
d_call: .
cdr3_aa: CASSQGHRVDEKLFF
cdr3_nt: TGCGCCAGCAGCCAAGGTCACAGGGTAGATGAAAAACTGTTTTTT

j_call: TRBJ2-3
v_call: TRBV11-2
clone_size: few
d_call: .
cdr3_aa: CASSLQSTDTQYF
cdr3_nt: TGTGCCAGCAGCTTACAGAGCACAGATACGCAGTATTTT

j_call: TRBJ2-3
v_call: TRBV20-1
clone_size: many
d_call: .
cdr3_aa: CSARPTGANTQYF
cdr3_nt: TGCAGTGCTAGACCCACGGGGGCAAATACGCAGTATTTT

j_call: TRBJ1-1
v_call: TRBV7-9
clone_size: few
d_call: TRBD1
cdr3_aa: CASSSAAGTGLNTEAFF
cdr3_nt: TGTGCCAGCAGCTCAGCAGCCGGGACAGGTCTGAACACTGAAGCTTTCTTT

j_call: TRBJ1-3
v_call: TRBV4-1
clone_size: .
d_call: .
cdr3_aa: CASSQDQQGPGVALGNTIYF
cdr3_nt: TGCGCCAGCAGCCAAGATCAGCAGGGGCCGGGGGTGGCTCTGGGAAACACCATATATTTT

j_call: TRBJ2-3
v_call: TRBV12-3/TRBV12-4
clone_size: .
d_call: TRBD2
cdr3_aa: CASSSPGEAGGGNTQYF
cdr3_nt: TGTGCCAGCAGTTCGCCGGGAGAAGCGGGGGGCGGGAATACGCAGTATTTT

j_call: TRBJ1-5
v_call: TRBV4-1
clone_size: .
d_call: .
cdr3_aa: CASSQENNQPQHF
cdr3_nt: TGCGCCAGCAGCCAAGAGAACAATCAGCCCCAGCATTTT

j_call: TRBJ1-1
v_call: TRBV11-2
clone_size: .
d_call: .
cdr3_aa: CASSLGDGMNTEAFF
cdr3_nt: TGTGCCAGCAGCTTAGGGGACGGAATGAACACTGAAGCTTTCTTT

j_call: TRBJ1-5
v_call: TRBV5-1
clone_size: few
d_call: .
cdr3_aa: CASSFLGPQPQHF
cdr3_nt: TGCGCCAGCAGCTTTCTGGGACCTCAGCCCCAGCATTTT

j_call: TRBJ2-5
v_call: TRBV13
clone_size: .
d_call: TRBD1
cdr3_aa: CASSRGQGALGETQYF
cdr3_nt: TGTGCCAGCAGCCGCGGGCAGGGGGCGCTCGGAGAGACCCAGTACTTC

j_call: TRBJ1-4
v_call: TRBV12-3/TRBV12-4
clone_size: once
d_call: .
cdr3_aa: CSSSFRDRSVEKLFF
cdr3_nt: TGTTCCAGCAGTTTCCGTGACAGAAGCGTTGAAAAACTGTTTTTT

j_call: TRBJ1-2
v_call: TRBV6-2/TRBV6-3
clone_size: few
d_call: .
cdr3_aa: CASSPTKSYGYTF
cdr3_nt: TGTGCCAGCAGCCCGACAAAGAGCTATGGCTACACCTTC

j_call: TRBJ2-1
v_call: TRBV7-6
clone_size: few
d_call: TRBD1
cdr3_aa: CASSLGTGLYNEQFF
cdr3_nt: TGTGCCAGCAGCTTAGGGACAGGCTTATACAATGAGCAGTTCTTC

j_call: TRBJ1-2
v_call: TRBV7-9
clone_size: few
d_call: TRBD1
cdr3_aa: CASSRTGLNYGYTF
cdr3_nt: TGTGCCAGTTCGAGGACAGGACTCAATTATGGCTACACCTTC

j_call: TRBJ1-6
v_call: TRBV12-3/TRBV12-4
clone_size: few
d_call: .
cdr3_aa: CASVLGAGGGSYNSPLHF
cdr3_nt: TGTGCCAGCGTCCTAGGGGCAGGAGGAGGCTCCTATAATTCACCCCTCCACTTT

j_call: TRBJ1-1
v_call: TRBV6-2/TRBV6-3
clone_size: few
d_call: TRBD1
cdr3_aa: CASSSNRGPTEAFF
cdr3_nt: TGTGCCAGCAGCTCGAACAGGGGGCCCACTGAAGCTTTCTTT

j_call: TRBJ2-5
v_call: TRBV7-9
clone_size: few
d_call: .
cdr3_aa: CASSFTGTQYF
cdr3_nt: TGTGCCAGCAGCTTTACCGGGACCCAGTACTTC

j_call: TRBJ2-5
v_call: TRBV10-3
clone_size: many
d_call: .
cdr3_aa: CAISETQETQYF
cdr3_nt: TGTGCCATCAGTGAGACTCAAGAGACCCAGTACTTC

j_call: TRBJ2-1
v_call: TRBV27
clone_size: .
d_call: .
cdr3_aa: CASSWRGHNEQFF
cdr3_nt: TGTGCCAGCAGTTGGCGGGGGCACAATGAGCAGTTCTTC

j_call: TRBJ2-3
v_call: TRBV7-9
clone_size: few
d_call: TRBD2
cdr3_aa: CASSLGASGTDTQYF
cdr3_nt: TGTGCCAGCAGCTTAGGCGCTAGCGGTACAGATACGCAGTATTTT

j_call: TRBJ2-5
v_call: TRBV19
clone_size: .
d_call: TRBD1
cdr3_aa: CASSIYGTDQETQYF
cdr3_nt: TGTGCCAGTAGTATTTACGGGACAGACCAAGAGACCCAGTACTTC

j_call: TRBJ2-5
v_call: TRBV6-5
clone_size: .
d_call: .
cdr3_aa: CASTPDNQETQYF
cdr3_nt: TGTGCCAGCACTCCCGACAACCAAGAGACCCAGTACTTC

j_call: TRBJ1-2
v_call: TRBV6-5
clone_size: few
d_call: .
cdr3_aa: CASTAGQGYYGYTF
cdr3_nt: TGTGCCAGCACTGCCGGGCAGGGGTACTATGGCTACACCTTC

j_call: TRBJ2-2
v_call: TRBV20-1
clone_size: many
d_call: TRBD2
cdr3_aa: CSARMASGGDTGELFF
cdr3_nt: TGCAGTGCTAGGATGGCTAGCGGGGGGGACACCGGGGAGCTGTTTTTT

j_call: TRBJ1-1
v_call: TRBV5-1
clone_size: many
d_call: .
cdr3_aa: CASSFNRRQTMNTEAFF
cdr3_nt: TGCGCCAGCAGCTTTAATCGAAGGCAGACAATGAACACTGAAGCTTTCTTT

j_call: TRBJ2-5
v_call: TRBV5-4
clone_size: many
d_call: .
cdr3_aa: CASSPRELQETQYF
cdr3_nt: TGTGCCAGCAGCCCCCGGGAGTTGCAAGAGACCCAGTACTTC

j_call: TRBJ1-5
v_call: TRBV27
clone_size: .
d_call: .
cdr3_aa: CASSWGADQPQHF
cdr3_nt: TGTGCCAGCAGTTGGGGGGCCGATCAGCCCCAGCATTTT

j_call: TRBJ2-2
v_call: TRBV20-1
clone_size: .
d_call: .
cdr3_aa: CSARGLLTRGTGELFF
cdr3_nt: TGCAGTGCTAGAGGGCTCCTGACTCGAGGTACCGGGGAGCTGTTTTTT

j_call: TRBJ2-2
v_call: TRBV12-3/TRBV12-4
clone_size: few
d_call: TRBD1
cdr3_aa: CASRPSLQGVDTGELFF
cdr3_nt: TGTGCCAGCAGGCCCAGCCTCCAGGGGGTAGACACCGGGGAGCTGTTTTTT

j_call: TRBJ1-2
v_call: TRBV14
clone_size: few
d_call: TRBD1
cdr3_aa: CASSPQGTGGVMNYGYTF
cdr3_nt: TGTGCCAGCAGCCCCCAAGGGACAGGGGGAGTAATGAACTATGGCTACACCTTC

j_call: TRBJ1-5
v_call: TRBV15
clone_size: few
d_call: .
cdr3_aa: CATSRDGVQPQHF
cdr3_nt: TGTGCCACCAGCAGAGATGGGGTACAGCCCCAGCATTTT

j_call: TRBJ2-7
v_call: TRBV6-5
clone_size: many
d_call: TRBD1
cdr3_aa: CASSYSRTGGYEQYF
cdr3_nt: TGTGCCAGCAGTTACTCTCGGACAGGGGGCTACGAGCAGTACTTC

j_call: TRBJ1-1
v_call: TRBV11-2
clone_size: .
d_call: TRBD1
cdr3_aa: CASSLGNRGNTEAFF
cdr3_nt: TGTGCCAGCAGCTTAGGGAACAGGGGGAACACTGAAGCTTTCTTT

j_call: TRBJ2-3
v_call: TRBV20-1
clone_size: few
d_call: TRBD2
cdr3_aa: CSATGTSQTDTQYF
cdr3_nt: TGCAGTGCTACCGGGACTAGTCAAACAGATACGCAGTATTTT

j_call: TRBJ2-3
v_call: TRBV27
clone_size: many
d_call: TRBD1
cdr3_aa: CASSPPGQGSPAEIDTQYF
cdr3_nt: TGTGCCAGCAGTCCTCCGGGACAGGGTAGCCCAGCGGAAATAGATACGCAGTATTTT

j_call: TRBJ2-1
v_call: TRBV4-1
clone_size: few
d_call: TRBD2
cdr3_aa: CATARPGLAINEQFF
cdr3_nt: TGCGCCACCGCACGCCCGGGACTAGCGATCAATGAGCAGTTCTTC

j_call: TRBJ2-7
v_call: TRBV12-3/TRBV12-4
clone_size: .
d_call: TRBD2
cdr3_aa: CASTTGGPLYEQYF
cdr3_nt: TGTGCCAGCACGACGGGGGGGCCGCTCTACGAGCAGTACTTC

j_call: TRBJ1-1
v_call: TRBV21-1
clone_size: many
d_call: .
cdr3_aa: CASSKGGVSYTEAFF
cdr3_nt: TGTGCCAGCAGCAAGGGGGGGGTTTCGTACACTGAAGCTTTCTTT

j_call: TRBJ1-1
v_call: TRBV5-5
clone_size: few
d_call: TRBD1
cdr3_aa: CASSLTGQGFTEAFF
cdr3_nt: TGTGCCAGCAGCTTGACCGGACAGGGGTTCACTGAAGCTTTCTTT

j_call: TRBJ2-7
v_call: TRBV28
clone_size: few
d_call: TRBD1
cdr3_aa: CASSYTGTATYEQYF
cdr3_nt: TGTGCCAGCAGTTATACCGGGACAGCGACTTACGAGCAGTACTTC

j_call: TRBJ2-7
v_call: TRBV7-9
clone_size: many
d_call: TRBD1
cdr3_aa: CASSSRTGKLYEQYF
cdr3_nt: TGTGCCAGCAGCTCGAGGACAGGGAAACTCTACGAGCAGTACTTC

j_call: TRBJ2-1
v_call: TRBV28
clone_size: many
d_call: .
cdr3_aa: CASRLDSDEQFF
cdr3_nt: TGTGCCAGCAGACTTGACAGTGATGAGCAGTTCTTC

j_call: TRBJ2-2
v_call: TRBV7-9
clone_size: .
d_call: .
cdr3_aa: CASSSPFSFTGELFF
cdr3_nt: TGTGCCAGCAGCTCCCCCTTTAGTTTCACCGGGGAGCTGTTTTTT

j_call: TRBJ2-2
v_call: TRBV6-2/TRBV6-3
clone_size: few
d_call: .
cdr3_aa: CASSYPPRDLNTGELFF
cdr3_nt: TGTGCCAGCAGTTACCCGCCCCGGGACTTGAACACCGGGGAGCTGTTTTTT

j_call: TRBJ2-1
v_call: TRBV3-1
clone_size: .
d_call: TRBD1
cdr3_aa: CASSLLRDQGALPYNEQFF
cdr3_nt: TGTGCCAGCAGCCTCCTCCGGGACCAGGGGGCGCTACCCTACAATGAGCAGTTCTTC

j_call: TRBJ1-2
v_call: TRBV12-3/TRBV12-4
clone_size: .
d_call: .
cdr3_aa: CASSPDGYYGYTF
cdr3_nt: TGTGCCAGCAGCCCCGACGGATACTATGGCTACACCTTC

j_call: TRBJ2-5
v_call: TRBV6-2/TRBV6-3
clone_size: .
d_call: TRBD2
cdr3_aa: CASSLTSGGGQETQYF
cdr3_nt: TGTGCCAGCAGCCTCACTAGCGGGGGGGGCCAAGAGACCCAGTACTTC

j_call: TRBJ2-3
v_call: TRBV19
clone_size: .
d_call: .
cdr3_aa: CASTGREADTQYF
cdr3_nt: TGTGCCAGTACCGGGCGTGAGGCAGATACGCAGTATTTT

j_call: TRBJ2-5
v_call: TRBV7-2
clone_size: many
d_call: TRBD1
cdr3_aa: CASSLDRGRRETQYF
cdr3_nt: TGTGCCAGCAGCTTGGACAGGGGGCGCCGTGAGACCCAGTACTTC